Listed here are 9 T cell receptor beta chains from one sample, sequenced in a study of blood T cell repertoires in COVID-19. Data came from immunoSEQ multiplex PCR; TCRdb stores just in-frame clones and leaves some out. The sample contains around 250,000 clones, around 89% of which appear only once. Sequences were obtained from PBMCs or T cells enriched from blood (not recorded which). These receptor sequences come from a woman between 35 and 50 years old with acute COVID-19.

The chain uses TRBV29-1 and TRBJ2-3; D possibly corresponds to TRBD1 (6 bases). This CDR3 contains 14 residues. Deletions cut 7 bases from V and 1 base from J, with 15 bases between. The germline V gene has CDR1 SQVTM and CDR2 ANQGSEA. In nucleotides, the CDR3 is TGCAGCGCCCACTCACAGGGAGGCACAGATACGCAGTATTTT. Residues: CSAHSQGGTDTQYF.

The rearrangement links TRBV11-2 to TRBJ2-7, with unresolved D. Trimming took 4 bases from V and 3 from J, leaving 4 bases between them. Germline CDR1 SGHAT, CDR2 FQNNGV. The CDR3 runs to 11 residues. CDR3 in DNA: TGTGCCAGCAGCTCATTCTACGAGCAGTACTTC. Its protein product is CASSSFYEQYF.

The rearrangement links TRBV9 to TRBJ1-1, with a weak D call TRBD1 (5 bases). The CDR3 covers 15 residues. V was pared by 0 bases and J by 5 bases, with 14 bases between. Germline V gives CDR1 SGDLS, CDR2 YYNGEE. The CDR3 bases are TGTGCCAGCAGCGTAGACCAGGGTTCGGATACTGAAGCTTTCTTT. Its protein product is CASSVDQGSDTEAFF.

This chain links TRBV2 with TRBJ2-7; possibly TRBD1 for D (5 bases). Trimming cost V 3 bases and J 1 base, with 10 bases left between them. The CDR3 runs 14 residues. Germline V gene sequence: CDR1 SNHLY, CDR2 FYNNEI. The CDR3 here is CASSETRQSYEQYF. As DNA, the CDR3 is TGTGCCAGCAGTGAGACTCGACAGTCCTACGAGCAGTACTTC.

Comment on this clone: The identical CDR3 is also encoded by other nucleotide sequences in the sample. This chain uses TRBV10-3 with TRBJ2-7; 12 positions agree with TRBD2. Germline CDR1 ENHRY, CDR2 SYGVKD. The CDR3 runs 14 residues. J gave up 7 bases and V 3 bases, and 4 bases lay outside the gene matches. CDR3 in DNA: TGTGCCATCAGTGAAGGACTAGCGGGATATGAGCAGTACTTC. Translating it yields CAISEGLAGYEQYF.

The genes are TRBV21-1 and TRBJ1-1; the table's D gene call, TRBD1, was not cross checked with the DNA. TRBV21-1 represents a pseudogene. CDR3 length: 13 residues. CDR3 sequence: CASPGTPNTEAFF. The CDR3 region has the DNA TGTGCCAGTCCCGGGACACCGAACACTGAAGCTTTCTTT.

Only a few counts were recorded for this clone. One end of the junction fails to match germline, which may point to a read error. The chain carries TRBV3-1 (or the pseudogene TRBV3-2) and TRBJ1-2; 9 bases match TRBD1. Germline CDR1 LGHDT, CDR2 YNNKEL (reference sequence). The CDR3 is 16 amino acids. The CDR3 DNA reads TGTGCCACCAGCATCGCCGGGACAGGGCCGGGAGCTGGCTACACCTTC. The encoded protein is CATSIAGTGPGAGYTF.

The chain joins TRBV24-1 to TRBJ2-1; 9 bases fit TRBD1. The length of the CDR3 is 15 residues. Germline V lookup: CDR1 KGHDR, CDR2 SFDVKD. V dropped 3 bases and J dropped 6; count of bases not matched to a gene: 5. CDR3 sequence: CATSDTGTGLNEQFF. CDR3 bases: TGTGCCACCAGTGATACCGGGACAGGGCTCAATGAGCAGTTCTTC.

The chain has TRBV6-1 and TRBJ2-7, with 10 bases fitting TRBD1. This CDR3 region has 14 residues. Looked up from germline, CDR1 is MNHNS and CDR2 is SASEGT. V shed 2 bases and J 12 bases; nucleotides not matched to a gene: 10. The DNA of the CDR3 is TGTGCCAGCAGTGAATTTGGACAGGGGGAGCGTCGGTACGTC. It specifies CASSEFGQGERRYV.